The T cell receptor (beta chain) described here comes from a study of neoadjuvant nivolumab and ipilimumab in lung cancer. Overall study results and limits: A small number of samples were TCR sequenced. Blood richness before therapy tracked richness in tumors resected after neoadjuvant therapy. From pretherapy to surgery, tumor richness and clonality rose with dual therapy.

Trimming took off 3 bases at V and 1 base at J, with 6 bases between the two ends. The germline CDR1 and CDR2 sequences are SGHTA and FQGTGA. The CDR3 runs to 13 residues. A word on this clone: What it recognizes is unknown.

The data were produced by immunoSEQ multiplex PCR, yet TCRdb's version contains in-frame clones alone and is incomplete. This table has around 19,000 clones, about 89% appearing once. The J gene is TRBJ1-1, the V gene TRBV7-3; D gene uncertain. The material sequenced was peripheral blood, taken before neoadjuvant nivolumab, alone or with ipilimumab. This TCR was sampled from an adult with non-small cell lung cancer. CDR3 protein: CASSLSQNTEAFF. CDR3 sequence (DNA): TGTGCCAGCAGCTTGTCACAGAACACTGAAGCTTTCTTT.